A single T cell receptor (beta chain) is shown here with its context. Its specificity is not known. This sample is part of a study of graft-versus-host responses after intestinal transplantation. The study's findings and limits: Some GvH clones appeared in ileal mucosa or blood before recipient bone marrow. Peak circulating GvH clone levels were associated with early post-transplant HvG declines.

Here immunoSEQ multiplex PCR was the method, and the copy in TCRdb shows in-frame clones only, minus some. Among roughly 69,000 clones, just under 95% were seen once, and the ten largest hold approximately 6.9%. Trimming pared 0 bases from V and 4 bases from J, leaving 9 bases between. CDR1 and CDR2 from the germline V gene are SGHTA and FQGTGA. This CDR3 has 14 residues. The receptor was isolated from a human patient who received an intestinal transplant, so some T cells may come from the graft donor. The chain joins TRBV7-3 to TRBJ1-2, with D maybe TRBD1 (5 bases). The material sequenced was bone marrow, taken approximately 740 days after intestinal transplantation. The CDR3 DNA follows: TGTGCCAGCAGCTTAACGGGGGAGGGCTATGGCTACACCTTC. Amino acid sequence: CASSLTGEGYGYTF. Looking up the rest from reference TRBV7-3 and TRBJ1-2 gives the full variable domain: GAGVSQTPSNKVTEKGKYVELRCDPISGHTALYWYRQSLGQGPEFLIYFQGTGAADDSGLPNDRFFAVRPEGSVSTLKIQRTERGDSAVYLCASSLTGEGYGYTFGSGTRLTVV.